The rows below give T cell receptor beta chains drawn from one sample of a study of shared clonotypes between healthy human individuals. The table came from immunoSEQ multiplex PCR; TCRdb's copy has only in-frame clones and leaves some out. The repertoire holds some 900,000 clones, less than 85% seen once, with around 1.4% in the top ten. The sample was memory CD4+ T cells sorted from blood. These receptors all stem from a man between 18 and 29 years old in good health. Both conserved end residues are part of each CDR3. A D gene is named only where the DNA matches it firmly. Expanded clones get a size class; other rows say once, few or many, or leave the size out.

d_gene: -; abundance: -; j_gene: TRBJ2-5; v_gene: TRBV9; CDR3aa: CASSDSLAEAETQYF; CDR3nt: TGTGCCAGCAGTGATTCATTAGCGGAAGCAGAGACCCAGTACTTC
d_gene: TRBD1; abundance: -; j_gene: TRBJ2-1; v_gene: TRBV11-1; CDR3aa: CASSLGDRAYNEQFF; CDR3nt: TGTGCCAGCAGCTTAGGTGACAGGGCCTACAATGAGCAGTTCTTC
d_gene: -; abundance: -; j_gene: TRBJ1-2; v_gene: TRBV28; CDR3aa: CASTAGQDGYTF; CDR3nt: TGTGCCAGCACCGCGGGACAAGACGGCTACACCTTC
d_gene: -; abundance: -; j_gene: TRBJ2-7; v_gene: TRBV30; CDR3aa: CAWTGPYEQYF; CDR3nt: TGTGCCTGGACAGGGCCCTACGAGCAGTACTTC
d_gene: -; abundance: -; j_gene: TRBJ2-7; v_gene: TRBV6-8; CDR3aa: CASRTGSFYEQYF; CDR3nt: TGTGCCAGCAGGACCGGGAGCTTCTACGAGCAGTACTTC
d_gene: -; abundance: -; j_gene: TRBJ2-2; v_gene: TRBV10-2; CDR3aa: CASSESPYGELFF; CDR3nt: TGCGCCAGCAGTGAGTCCCCTTACGGGGAGCTGTTTTTT
d_gene: -; abundance: -; j_gene: TRBJ1-1; v_gene: TRBV7-2; CDR3aa: CASRSQGLNTEAFF; CDR3nt: TGTGCCAGCAGGTCACAGGGTTTGAACACTGAAGCTTTCTTT
d_gene: TRBD1; abundance: -; j_gene: TRBJ2-2; v_gene: TRBV5-1; CDR3aa: CASSLRDSGELFF; CDR3nt: TGCGCCAGCAGCCTCCGGGACAGCGGGGAGCTGTTTTTT
d_gene: TRBD2; abundance: -; j_gene: TRBJ2-3; v_gene: TRBV9; CDR3aa: CASSVGLNGGARDTQYF; CDR3nt: TGTGCCAGCAGCGTTGGACTCAACGGGGGGGCCAGGGATACGCAGTATTTT
d_gene: TRBD1; abundance: -; j_gene: TRBJ1-6; v_gene: TRBV2; CDR3aa: CASSGQGWNSSPLHF; CDR3nt: TGTGCCAGCAGCGGACAGGGTTGGAATAGTTCACCCCTCCACTTT
d_gene: -; abundance: -; j_gene: TRBJ2-2; v_gene: TRBV11-2; CDR3aa: CASSFPGTGELFF; CDR3nt: TGTGCCAGCAGCTTCCCGGGCACCGGGGAGCTGTTTTTT
d_gene: -; abundance: once; j_gene: TRBJ2-2; v_gene: TRBV11-2; CDR3aa: CASSSSVPGELFF; CDR3nt: TGTGCCAGCAGCTCCTCCGTCCCCGGGGAGCTGTTTTTT
d_gene: -; abundance: -; j_gene: TRBJ1-4; v_gene: TRBV29-1; CDR3aa: CSVEDGSTNEKLFF; CDR3nt: TGCAGCGTTGAAGACGGGTCAACTAATGAAAAACTGTTTTTT
d_gene: -; abundance: -; j_gene: TRBJ1-6; v_gene: TRBV5-6; CDR3aa: CASSLGRGNVGSPLHF; CDR3nt: TGTGCCAGCAGCTTGGGGCGGGGAAATGTGGGTTCACCCCTCCACTTT
d_gene: -; abundance: -; j_gene: TRBJ1-5; v_gene: TRBV25-1; CDR3aa: CASSEGGSQPQHF; CDR3nt: TGTGCCAGCAGTGAGGGAGGGTCCCAGCCCCAGCATTTT
d_gene: -; abundance: -; j_gene: TRBJ2-5; v_gene: TRBV6-6; CDR3aa: CASSYYPGETQYF; CDR3nt: TGTGCCAGCAGTTACTACCCTGGGGAGACCCAGTACTTC
d_gene: -; abundance: -; j_gene: TRBJ2-2; v_gene: TRBV9; CDR3aa: CASSVVAGSGELFF; CDR3nt: TGTGCCAGCAGCGTAGTAGCCGGGAGCGGGGAGCTGTTTTTT
d_gene: -; abundance: -; j_gene: TRBJ2-5; v_gene: TRBV2; CDR3aa: CASTPAETQYF; CDR3nt: TGTGCCAGCACCCCAGCGGAGACCCAGTACTTC